This T cell receptor (beta chain) was sequenced during a study of cytomegalovirus exposure and HLA in healthy donors. General study points: What was likely a sequencing artifact was a cluster of highly shared sequence variants. Many donors carried some public TCRs, although rarity characterized most TCR sequences.

PCR employed 60 Vbeta and 13 Jbeta primers. Data came from immunoSEQ multiplex PCR; TCRdb stores just in-frame clones and leaves some out. The listing records over 40,000 clones. Germline CDR1 and CDR2: SQVTM and ANQGSEA. The CDR3 spans 13 residues. Comment on this clone: The antigen remains undetermined. The junction does not match germline at one end; this may be a read error.

This chain uses TRBV29-1 with TRBJ1-1; TRBD1 aligns across 10 bases. The clonotype was recovered from a man in his thirties or forties in good health and CMV-seronegative. Material: PBMCs. CDR3 protein: CSAGQGENTEDFF. In DNA form, the CDR3 reads TGCAGCGCCGGACAGGGGGAGAACACTGAAGATTTCTTT.